This T cell receptor beta chain is from a study of CD8+ T cells in alopecia areata. General study points: Expanded CD8+ clones among the top 100, and scalp clonality, were significantly decreased by tofacitinib.

The V and J ends lost 6 bases and 2 bases respectively, with 5 bases between them. The CDR3 totals 11 residues. The germline CDR1 and CDR2 sequences are SNHLY and FYNNEI. As concerns this clone: Antigen: not known.

Extraction of RNA preceded its reverse transcription into cDNA, which served as the sequencing template. The assay was immunoSEQ multiplex PCR, and TCRdb's table has in-frame clones only and misses some. The repertoire holds about 120,000 clones, with roughly three fifths as singletons. Stated treatment: oral pan-JAK inhibitor, 5-10 mg twice daily. The material sequenced was CD4+ T cells sorted from blood, taken at week 24, from a patient treated with tofacitinib. V usage is TRBV2 and J usage is TRBJ2-7; D is unclear. This receptor was taken from a human donor with alopecia areata. CDR3 sequence: CASRAAYEQYF. The CDR3, as DNA: TGTGCCAGCAGGGCGGCCTACGAGCAGTACTTC.